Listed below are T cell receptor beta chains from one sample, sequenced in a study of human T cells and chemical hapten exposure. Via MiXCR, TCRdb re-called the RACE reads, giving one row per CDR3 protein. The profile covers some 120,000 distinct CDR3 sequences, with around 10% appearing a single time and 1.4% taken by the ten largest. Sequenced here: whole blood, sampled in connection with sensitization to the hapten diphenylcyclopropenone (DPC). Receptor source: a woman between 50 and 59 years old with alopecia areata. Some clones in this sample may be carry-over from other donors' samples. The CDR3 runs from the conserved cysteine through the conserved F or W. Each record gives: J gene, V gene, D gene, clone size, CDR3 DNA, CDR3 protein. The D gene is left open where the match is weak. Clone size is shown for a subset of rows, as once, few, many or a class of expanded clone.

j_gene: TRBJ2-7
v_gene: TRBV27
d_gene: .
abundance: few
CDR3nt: TGTGCCAGCAGTGCCTCCTACGTACCTCTAGGCTACGAGCAGTACTTC
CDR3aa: CASSASYVPLGYEQYF

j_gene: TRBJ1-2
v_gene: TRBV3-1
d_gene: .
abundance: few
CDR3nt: TGTGCCAGCAGCCAAGAAGTGGTCCCGCGCTATGGCTACACCTTC
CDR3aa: CASSQEVVPRYGYTF

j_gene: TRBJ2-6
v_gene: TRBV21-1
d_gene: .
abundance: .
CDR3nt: TGTGCCAGCAGCAACGGGACAACTGGGGCCAACGTCCTGACTTTC
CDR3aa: CASSNGTTGANVLTF

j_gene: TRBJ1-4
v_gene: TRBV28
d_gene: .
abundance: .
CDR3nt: TGTGCCAGCAGCCACGGGACGCAAAATGAAAAACTGTTTTTT
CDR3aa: CASSHGTQNEKLFF

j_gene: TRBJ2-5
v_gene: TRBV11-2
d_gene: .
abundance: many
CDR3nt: TGTGCCAGCAGCTCCGAGGACGGGTACCAAGAGACCCAGTACTTC
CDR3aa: CASSSEDGYQETQYF

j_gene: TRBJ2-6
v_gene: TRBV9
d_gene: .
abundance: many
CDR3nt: TGTGCCAGCAGCGTAGCTTCTCCTTCTGGGGCCAACGTCCTGACTTTC
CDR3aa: CASSVASPSGANVLTF

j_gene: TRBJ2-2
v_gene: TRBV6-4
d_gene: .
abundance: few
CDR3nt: TGTGCCAGCAGTGACAGGGCGGCGGCCGGGGAGCTGTTTTTT
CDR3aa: CASSDRAAAGELFF

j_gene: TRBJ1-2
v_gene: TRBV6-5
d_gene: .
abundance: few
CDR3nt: TGTGCCAGCAGTTACTCAGCGCGTAACTATGGCTACACCTTC
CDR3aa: CASSYSARNYGYTF

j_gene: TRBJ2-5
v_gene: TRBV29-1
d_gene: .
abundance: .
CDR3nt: TGCAGCGTTGTCTTTGGGGGTGGACAGTACTTC
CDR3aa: CSVVFGGGQYF

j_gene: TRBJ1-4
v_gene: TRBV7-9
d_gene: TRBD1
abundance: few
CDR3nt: TGTGCCAGCAGCCCCGTCCCGGGACAGGGGGAAGCAACTAATGAAAAACTGTTTTTT
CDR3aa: CASSPVPGQGEATNEKLFF

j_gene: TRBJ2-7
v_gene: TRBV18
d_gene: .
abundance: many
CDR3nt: TGTGCCAGCTCGGCCTATGACAGTAACAGGCGGAGGGAGCAGTACTTC
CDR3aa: CASSAYDSNRRREQYF

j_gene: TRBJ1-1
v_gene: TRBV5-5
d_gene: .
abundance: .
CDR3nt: TGTGCCAGCAGCTTAGTTGGGGAAGGCACTGAAGCTTTCTTT
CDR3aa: CASSLVGEGTEAFF

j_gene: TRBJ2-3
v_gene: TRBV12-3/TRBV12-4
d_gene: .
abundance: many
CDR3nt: TGTGCCAGCAGTTCCTTCTTGGGGCGGGGTGGCGGAAGCACAGCCGATACGCAGTATTTT
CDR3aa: CASSSFLGRGGGSTADTQYF

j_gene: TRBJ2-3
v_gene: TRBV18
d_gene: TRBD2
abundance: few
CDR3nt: TGTGCCAGCTCACCAATATTGGTACGAGCGGGAAGATCGGCAGATACGCAGTATTTT
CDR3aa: CASSPILVRAGRSADTQYF

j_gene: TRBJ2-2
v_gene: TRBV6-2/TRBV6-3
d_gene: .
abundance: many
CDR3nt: TGTGCCAGCAGGGACAAGGCGAACACCGGGGAGCTGTTTTTT
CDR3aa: CASRDKANTGELFF

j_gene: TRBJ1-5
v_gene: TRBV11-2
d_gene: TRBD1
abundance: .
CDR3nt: TGTGCCAGCAGCTTGGGGACAGGGGGCCAGCCCCAGCATTTT
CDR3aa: CASSLGTGGQPQHF

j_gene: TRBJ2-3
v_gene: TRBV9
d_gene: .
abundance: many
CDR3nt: TGTGCCAGCAGCGTAGAGGGTTGGGACACAGATACGCAGTATTTT
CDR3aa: CASSVEGWDTDTQYF

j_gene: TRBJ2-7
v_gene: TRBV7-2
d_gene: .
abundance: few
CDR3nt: TGTGCCAGCAGCTTAGGGGTCGGGCAGGCGTACTACGAGCAGTACTTC
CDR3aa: CASSLGVGQAYYEQYF

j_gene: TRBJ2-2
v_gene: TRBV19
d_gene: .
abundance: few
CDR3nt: TGTGGCGTAGATGCGGGTTCCAGCACCGGGGAGCTGTTTTTT
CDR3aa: CGVDAGSSTGELFF

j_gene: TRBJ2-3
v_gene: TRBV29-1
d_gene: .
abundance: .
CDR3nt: TGCAGCGTTGAAGTTTGGGACGGAAACACAGATACGCAGTATTTT
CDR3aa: CSVEVWDGNTDTQYF

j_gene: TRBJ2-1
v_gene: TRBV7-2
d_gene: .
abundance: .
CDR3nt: TGTGCCAGCAGCTTAGACAGCCTCTACAATGAGCAGTTCTTC
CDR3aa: CASSLDSLYNEQFF

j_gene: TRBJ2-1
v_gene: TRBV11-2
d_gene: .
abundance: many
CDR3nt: TGTGCCAGCAGCTGGAGTACCTACAATGAGCAGTTCTTC
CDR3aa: CASSWSTYNEQFF

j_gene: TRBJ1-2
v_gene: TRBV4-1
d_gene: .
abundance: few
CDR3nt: TGCGCCAGCAGCCAAGAATGGACTAGGACGCGAGTCCGCTTAGGGGATGGCTACACCTTC
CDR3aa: CASSQEWTRTRVRLGDGYTF

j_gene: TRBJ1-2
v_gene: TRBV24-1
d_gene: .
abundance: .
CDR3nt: TGTGCCACCAGTGATATAAACAGCTATGGCTACACCTTC
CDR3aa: CATSDINSYGYTF

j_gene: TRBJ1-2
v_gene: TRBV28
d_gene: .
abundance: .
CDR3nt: TGTGCCAGCAGTTTATATAACGGCTACACCTTC
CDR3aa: CASSLYNGYTF

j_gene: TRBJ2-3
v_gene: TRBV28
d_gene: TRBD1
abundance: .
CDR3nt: TGTGCCAGCAGCACGAGACAGGGGGATAGCACAGATACGCAGTATTTT
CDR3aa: CASSTRQGDSTDTQYF

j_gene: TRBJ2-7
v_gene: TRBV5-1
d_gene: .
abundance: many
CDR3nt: TGCGCCAGCAGCGCCCCCACCGGGACAATCGGCGAGCAGTACTTC
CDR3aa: CASSAPTGTIGEQYF

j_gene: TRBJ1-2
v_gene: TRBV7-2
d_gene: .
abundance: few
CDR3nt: TGTGCCAGCAGCCCCCAGACAGGCTACTATGGCTACACCTTC
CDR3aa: CASSPQTGYYGYTF

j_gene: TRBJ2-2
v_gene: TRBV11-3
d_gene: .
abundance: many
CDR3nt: TGTGCCAGCAGCAGTTACACCGGGGAGCTGTTTTTT
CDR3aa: CASSSYTGELFF

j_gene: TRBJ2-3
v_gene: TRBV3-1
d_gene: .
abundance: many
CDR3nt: TGTGCCAGCAGCCGAGGATCCAGACAGACAGATACGCAGTATTTT
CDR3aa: CASSRGSRQTDTQYF

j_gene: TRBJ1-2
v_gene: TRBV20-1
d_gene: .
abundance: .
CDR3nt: TGCAGTGCTAGCCAGGGAGACTATGGCTACACCTTC
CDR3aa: CSASQGDYGYTF

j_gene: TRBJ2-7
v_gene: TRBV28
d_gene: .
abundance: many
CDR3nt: TGTGCCAGCAGTTTCGGTTATGTCCCGCCATCCTACGAGCAGTACTTC
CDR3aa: CASSFGYVPPSYEQYF

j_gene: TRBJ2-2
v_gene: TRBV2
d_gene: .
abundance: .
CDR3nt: TGTGCCAGCAGTACTGTCGGGGGAAACACCGGGGAGCTGTTTTTT
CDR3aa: CASSTVGGNTGELFF

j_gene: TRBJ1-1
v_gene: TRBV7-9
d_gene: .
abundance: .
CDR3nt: TGTGCCAGCAGTTTCACAGGGCTGAACACTGAAGCTTTCTTT
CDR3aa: CASSFTGLNTEAFF